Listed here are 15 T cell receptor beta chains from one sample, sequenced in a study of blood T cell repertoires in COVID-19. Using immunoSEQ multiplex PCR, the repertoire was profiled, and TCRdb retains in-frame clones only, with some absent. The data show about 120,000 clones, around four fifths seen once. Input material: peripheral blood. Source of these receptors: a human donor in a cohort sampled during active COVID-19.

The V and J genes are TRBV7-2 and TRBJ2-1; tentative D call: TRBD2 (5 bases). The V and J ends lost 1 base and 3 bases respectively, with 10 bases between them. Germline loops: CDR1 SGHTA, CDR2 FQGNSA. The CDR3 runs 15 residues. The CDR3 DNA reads TGTGCCAGCAGCTTAGTTTCCGGGGTCTACAATGAGCAGTTCTTC. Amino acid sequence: CASSLVSGVYNEQFF.

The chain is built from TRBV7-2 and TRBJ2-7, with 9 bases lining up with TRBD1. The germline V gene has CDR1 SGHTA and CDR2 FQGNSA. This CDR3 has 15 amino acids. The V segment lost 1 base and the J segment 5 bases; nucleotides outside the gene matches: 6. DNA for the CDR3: TGTGCCAGCAGCTTAGTACAGGGGGCAAGTGACGAGCAGTACTTC. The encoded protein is CASSLVQGASDEQYF.

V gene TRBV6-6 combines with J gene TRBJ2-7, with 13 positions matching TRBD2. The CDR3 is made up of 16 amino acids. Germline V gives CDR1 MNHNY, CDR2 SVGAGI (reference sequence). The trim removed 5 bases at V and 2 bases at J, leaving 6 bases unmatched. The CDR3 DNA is TGTGCCAGCAGTCAACCGGGGACTAGCGGGGCCTACGAGCAGTACTTC. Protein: CASSQPGTSGAYEQYF.

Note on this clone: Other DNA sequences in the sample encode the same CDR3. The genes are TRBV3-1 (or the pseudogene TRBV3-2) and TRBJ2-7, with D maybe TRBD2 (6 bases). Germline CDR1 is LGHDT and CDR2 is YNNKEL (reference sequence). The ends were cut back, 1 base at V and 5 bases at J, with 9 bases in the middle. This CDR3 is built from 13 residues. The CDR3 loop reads CASSQVGGNEQYF. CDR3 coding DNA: TGTGCCAGCAGCCAAGTGGGGGGAAACGAGCAGTACTTC.

The CDR3 here is CASSYARASGQETQYF. DNA of the CDR3: TGTGCCAGCAGTTACGCTCGGGCTAGCGGTCAAGAGACCCAGTACTTC. The chain combines TRBV6-5 with TRBJ2-5; 7 bases agree with TRBD2. The CDR3 covers 16 residues. CDR1 and CDR2 (germline): MNHEY, SVGAGI. The ends lost 2 bases at V and 2 bases at J; junction bases unmatched: 8.

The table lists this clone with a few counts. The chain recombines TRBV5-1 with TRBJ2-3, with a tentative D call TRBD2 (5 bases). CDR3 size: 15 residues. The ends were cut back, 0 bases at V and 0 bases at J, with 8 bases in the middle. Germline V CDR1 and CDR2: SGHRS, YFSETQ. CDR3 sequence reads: CASSLVGLSTDTQYF. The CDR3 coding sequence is TGCGCCAGCAGCTTGGTTGGACTCAGCACAGATACGCAGTATTTT. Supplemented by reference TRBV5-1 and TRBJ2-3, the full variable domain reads KAGVTQTPRYLIKTRGQQVTLSCSPISGHRSVSWYQQTPGQGLQFLFEYFSETQRNKGNFPGRFSGRQFSNSRSEMNVSTLELGDSALYLCASSLVGLSTDTQYFGPGTRLTVL.

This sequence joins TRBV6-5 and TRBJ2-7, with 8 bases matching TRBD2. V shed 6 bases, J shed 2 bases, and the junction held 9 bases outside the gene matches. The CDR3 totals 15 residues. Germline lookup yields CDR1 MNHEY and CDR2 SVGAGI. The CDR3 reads CASSSPGGTPYEQYF. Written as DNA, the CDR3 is TGTGCCAGCAGCTCCCCGGGGGGGACCCCCTACGAGCAGTACTTC.

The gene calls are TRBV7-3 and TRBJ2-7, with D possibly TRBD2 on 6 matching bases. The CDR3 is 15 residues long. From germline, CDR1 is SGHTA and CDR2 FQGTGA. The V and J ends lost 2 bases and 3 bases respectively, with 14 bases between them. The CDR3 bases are TGTGCCAGCAGCTTAGGAGGGACCAAAGACTACGAGCAGTACTTC. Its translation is CASSLGGTKDYEQYF.

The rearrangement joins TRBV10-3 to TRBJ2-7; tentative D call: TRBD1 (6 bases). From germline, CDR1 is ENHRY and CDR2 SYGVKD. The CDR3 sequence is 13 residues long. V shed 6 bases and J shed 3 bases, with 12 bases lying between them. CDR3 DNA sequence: TGTGCCATCAGCTCCCCAGGGGTCTACGAGCAGTACTTC. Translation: CAISSPGVYEQYF.

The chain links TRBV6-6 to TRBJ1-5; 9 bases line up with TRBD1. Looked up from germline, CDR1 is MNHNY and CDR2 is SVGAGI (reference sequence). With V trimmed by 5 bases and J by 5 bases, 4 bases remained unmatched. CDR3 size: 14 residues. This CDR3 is CASSPQGADQPQHF. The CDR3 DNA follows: TGTGCCAGCAGTCCACAGGGGGCAGATCAGCCCCAGCATTTT.

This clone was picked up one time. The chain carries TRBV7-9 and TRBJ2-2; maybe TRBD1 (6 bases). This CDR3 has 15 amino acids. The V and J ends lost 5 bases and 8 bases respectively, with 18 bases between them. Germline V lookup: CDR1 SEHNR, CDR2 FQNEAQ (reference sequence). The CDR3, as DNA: TGTGCCAGCAGCCTCCGGGACACCCAGCCGGGGGAGCTGTTTTTT. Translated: CASSLRDTQPGELFF.

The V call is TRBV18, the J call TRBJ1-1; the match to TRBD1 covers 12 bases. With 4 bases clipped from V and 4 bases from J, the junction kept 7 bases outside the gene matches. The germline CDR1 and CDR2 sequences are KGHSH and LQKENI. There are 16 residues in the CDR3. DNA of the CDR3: TGTGCCAGCTCACGTGGGACAGGGGGCGCGGGCACTGAAGCTTTCTTT. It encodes CASSRGTGGAGTEAFF.

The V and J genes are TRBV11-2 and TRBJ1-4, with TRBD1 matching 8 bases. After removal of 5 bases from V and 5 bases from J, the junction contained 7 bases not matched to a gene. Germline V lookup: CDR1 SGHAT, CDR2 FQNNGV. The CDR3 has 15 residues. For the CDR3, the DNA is TGTGCCAGCAGCCAAGAGGGACAGGCCAATGAAAAACTGTTTTTT. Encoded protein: CASSQEGQANEKLFF.

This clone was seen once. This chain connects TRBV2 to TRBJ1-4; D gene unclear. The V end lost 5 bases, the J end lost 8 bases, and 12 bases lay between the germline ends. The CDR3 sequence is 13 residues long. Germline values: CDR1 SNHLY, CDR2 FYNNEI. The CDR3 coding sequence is TGTGCCAGCAGTCTGGGCCTCAGAGAAAAACTGTTTTTT. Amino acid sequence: CASSLGLREKLFF. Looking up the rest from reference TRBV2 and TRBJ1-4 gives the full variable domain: EPEVTQTPSHQVTQMGQEVILRCVPISNHLYFYWYRQILGQKVEFLVSFYNNEISEKSEIFDDQFSVERPDGSNFTLKIRSTKLEDSAMYFCASSLGLREKLFFGSGTQLSVL.

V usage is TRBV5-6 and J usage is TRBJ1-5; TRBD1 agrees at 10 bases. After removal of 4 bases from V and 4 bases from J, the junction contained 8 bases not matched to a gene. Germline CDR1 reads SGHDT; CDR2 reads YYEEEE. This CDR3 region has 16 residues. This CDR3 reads CASSTGTGDGNQPQHF. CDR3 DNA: TGTGCCAGCAGCACCGGGACAGGGGACGGAAATCAGCCCCAGCATTTT. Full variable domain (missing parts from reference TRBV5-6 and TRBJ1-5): DAGVTQSPTHLIKTRGQQVTLRCSPKSGHDTVSWYQQALGQGPQFIFQYYEEEERQRGNFPDRFSGHQFPNYSSELNVNALLLGDSALYLCASSTGTGDGNQPQHFGDGTRLSIL.